This T cell receptor beta chain was captured in a study of cytomegalovirus exposure and HLA in healthy donors (dated by TCRdb to 2016 to 2017). General notes on the study: In an earlier analysis of some 610 of the donors, under 300 Gb of sequence data and 117 million unique TCR beta sequences from about 179 million T cells were reported. Among the roughly 400 genotyped donors, around 79% belonged to the genetic ancestry cluster associated with self-reported Caucasian donors. Besides the first cohort of about 730 subjects, a separate validation cohort made up of roughly 120 different subjects was used. Rather than using new phenotypic data, the later analysis identified candidate immune exposures from TCR beta sequences and from how often those sequences occurred across donors. Using immunosequencing, the study profiled T cell repertoires from about 610 subjects and related those repertoires to cytomegalovirus serostatus. The number of typed donors differed by locus: roughly 629-640 for A, B, C, DRB1 and DQB1; some 500 for DQA1; roughly 600 for DPA1; and about 470 for DPB1. Approximately 300 gigabases of sequencing data and some 85 million unique TCR sequences were included in an early release covering several hundred HLA-typed donors. To predict cytomegalovirus infection status, the study brought together high-throughput TCR immunosequencing, statistical association of individual TCRs with disease status, and machine learning. About five DR-DQ haplotypes were treated as single units for association and clustering because of strong linkage in the cohort. All discovery cohort repertoires had been generated on a single sequencing platform. Donor age, sex, ethnicity and CMV serostatus were compiled alongside the repertoire data. An earlier analysis of 500 to 650 of the donors applied high-throughput TCR beta sequencing to assess whether each TCR beta V gene segment acted as functional or pseudogenic. A later analysis re-analyzed previously published TCR beta repertoires from approximately 670 donors and added high-resolution HLA genotyping to study TCR occurrence patterns. Across 398 genotyped donors of the cohort, an average of roughly 230,000 unique TCR beta nucleotide sequences per donor were sequenced, and approximately 17% of those sequences were non-productive. The study was designed to test whether signatures of past pathogen exposure could be identified by cataloging public T cell receptors. Genome-wide SNP genotypes for about three fifths of the roughly 670 donors were used in a later genetic analysis, which treated that subset as a discovery cohort. Class I and class II HLA loci were covered by the typing at four-digit resolution.

Libraries were made using the immunoSEQ multiplex PCR assay. The multiplex PCR relied on a mix of 60 forward primers for TCR Vbeta segments and 13 reverse primers for TCR Jbeta segments. The CDR3 region of rearranged TCR beta genes was amplified from genomic DNA by a multiplex PCR assay. The Illumina HiSeq System was used to sequence the amplified TCR beta libraries as 87-base-pair reads. For the original study's pipeline: Across the 670 or so repertoires, a later analysis counted some 81 million unique TCR beta chains, roughly 11 million of which were shared by at least two donors. A nearest-neighbor algorithm error-corrected the raw reads and collapsed the reads into unique sequences, merging closely related sequences to remove PCR and sequencing errors. To assign V, D and J gene segments, CDR3 sequences were aligned to IMGT reference sequences. For a sequence to be retained, a match of at least six nucleotides to both a V gene segment and a J gene segment was required. A rearrangement was called productive if the CDR3 had no stop codons and remained in frame with V and J, and every other rearrangement was called non-productive. CDR3 was defined by IMGT convention, running from the second conserved V-encoded cysteine to the conserved J-encoded phenylalanine. The earlier analysis of 500 to 750 of the donors excluded any sequence lacking an unambiguous match to a single V gene segment. An earlier analysis of fewer than 750 of the donors called V segments functional above 56.7% productive rearrangements and segregating when the between-donor standard deviation exceeded 5%. A statistical classification framework was built for diagnosing cytomegalovirus status from the catalog of TCR beta chain sequences. A later analysis assigned V and J genes by comparing TCR nucleotide sequences with IMGT/GENE-DB human TR gene sequences. The TCRdist pipeline was used in a later analysis to assign CDR3 sequences and most-parsimonious VDJ recombination scenarios. In a later analysis, every TCR beta chain was defined by the combination of its CDR3 amino acid sequence and its V-gene family, and reads without a unique V-gene family were dropped. To address suspected cross-contamination and a sequencing artifact, a later analysis removed 550 to 750 highly shared, low-generation-probability nucleotide sequences. In a later analysis, a clonal expansion index for each public chain was calculated from normalized within-repertoire ranks of inferred template counts. Generation probabilities in a later analysis came from a VDJ recombination model fitted to out-of-frame rearrangements, and those results were checked against IGoR. Hypergeometric tests were used in a later analysis to score TCR-TCR, TCR-HLA and TCR-CMV co-occurrence, with a repertoire-size bias correction applied to the TCR pairs. To estimate false discovery rates, a later analysis permuted the HLA or CMV assignments 20 times. In a later analysis, co-occurring TCRs were grouped with DBSCAN, and TCRdist sequence similarity was added when clustering was performed within HLA-allele-positive subsets. Repertoires with fewer than 30,000 or more than 120,000 public chains were left out of co-occurrence clustering, as were a few repertoires with anomalous nucleotide sharing. The clones in this table, taken by TCRdb from immuneACCESS, are in-frame only. Not every clone is retained; where verified, under half of the shortfall comes from an unresolved V gene, and the cause of the rest is unknown. V, J and clone size are taken as reported in that table, and D and trimming were inferred from the DNA itself. This sample holds around 100,000 clones; over 65% were observed only once. Of the sample, roughly 5% falls within the top ten clones.

The count of this clone is one. It has no known antigen specificity. Base qualities are not at hand, and no much larger clone is one base apart. The cohort consisted of approximately 670 healthy bone marrow donors. At the time of sampling, every cohort member was nominally healthy, though immune exposures that went unrecorded were likely present. The donor was CMV seropositive and was included in the group of 290 or so seropositive cohort members. Every donor gave a peripheral blood sample, and the peripheral blood mononuclear cells from that sample were used for TCR beta sequencing. Genomic DNA extraction from the blood cell samples was performed with the Qiagen DNeasy Blood Extraction Kit. The CDR3 holds 14 amino acids from the cysteine to the phenylalanine. The entry retains the CDR3 DNA only, 42 bases that are in frame from base 1. CDR1 and CDR2 (SNHLY, FYNNEI) derive from the germline V gene. Ends trimmed: V by 7 bases, J by 1 base; bases unmatched to a gene: 1.

Results the study describes overall, beyond this receptor: In an earlier analysis of 450 to 750 of the donors, most TCR beta V segments appeared in productive rearrangements about 87% or about 30% of the time, broadly matching IMGT annotations. According to a later genetic analysis, donors in an Asian-associated ancestry cluster had fewer N-insertions in productive TCRs than the approximately 670-donor mean. Seventeen rarely observed V segments, including chromosome 9 orphons, were excluded from the earlier analysis of about 610 of the donors because counts were too low. Roughly uniform sequencing depth across donors was assumed in presence/absence analyses, although this assumption may not hold. Only TCR beta chains were sequenced in this cohort, and the absence of alpha or paired-chain data limited detectable features. When HLA alleles, especially DR and DQ, strongly co-occurred, attributing TCR associations to individual alleles was difficult. A cluster of highly shared sequence variants was judged likely to represent a technical artifact of the sequencing pipeline. For the cohort, immune exposure information was limited to CMV serostatus. In a later analysis, HLA-associated TCR beta chains showed more clonal expansion and lower generation probabilities than non-associated chains that were equally common. In a later genetic analysis, a missense DCLRE1C variant was associated with V-gene and J-gene trimming of TCR beta chains, and the association was replicated in an independent cohort. Linkage disequilibrium might explain the correlated functional status among segregating V segments, but an unknown experimental factor could not be ruled out. A further reported finding was that TCR beta sequences accurately predicted the HLA-A and HLA-B alleles for most subjects in the first cohort. A later analysis found that most CMV-associated TCR beta chains appeared HLA-restricted, with HLA associations seemingly driven largely by CMV exposure. According to the authors, the approach could potentially be generalized to other disease states and immunological phenotypes. The study gave a list of under 200 TCR beta chains associated with cytomegalovirus. While some public TCRs were present in many individuals, most TCR sequences turned up only very rarely across donors. In a later analysis, TCR association rates were found to vary across HLA loci, with the most associated TCRs seen for DRB1 alleles and the fewest for HLA-C alleles. Three of the identified cytomegalovirus-associated TCR beta chains were confirmed in vitro to be specific for cytomegalovirus antigens. According to a later analysis, parvovirus B19, influenza, CMV and Epstein-Barr virus appeared linked to several top co-occurrence clusters. HLA typing was unavailable for some donors at each locus, so association tests used only the typed subset. Cytomegalovirus status was reported to be diagnosed by the classifier with high specificity and sensitivity in both the original and validation cohorts. A later analysis associated about 16,000 TCR beta sequences with specific HLA alleles at a false discovery rate of 0.05. Some IMGT-functional V segments, including TRBV6-2 and TRBV6-3, could not be distinguished by the 87-base-pair reads and were therefore excluded.

What was sequenced was PBMCs. The rearrangement joined TRBV2 to TRBJ2-3, with 11 bases matching TRBD2. The receptor was derived from a female donor in good health and CMV-seropositive. The CDR3 reads CASTGLAGTDTQYF. The nucleotide sequence reads as follows: TGTGCCAGCACGGGACTAGCGGGCACAGATACGCAGTATTTT.